This T cell receptor (beta chain) was found in a study of graft-versus-host responses after intestinal transplantation. The wider study: Recipients obtained multivisceral, liver-intestinal, or isolated intestinal transplants. Study-wide results and limits: HvG clone declines early post-transplant were associated with peak circulating GvH levels. High graft-versus-host to host-versus-graft clonal ratios were seen in allografts of patients with graft-donor T cell macrochimerism.

The CDR3 has 12 amino acids. V lost 3 bases, J lost 8 bases, and 10 bases lay in between. Germline CDR1 reads KGHSH; CDR2 reads LQKENI. About this clone itself: What it binds is not known.

Using immunoSEQ multiplex PCR, the repertoire was profiled, and TCRdb retains in-frame clones only, with some absent. The sample has tens of thousands of clones, roughly 92% seen once. The clonotype comes from a human donor who received an intestinal transplant. The source was unstimulated CD4+ T cells sorted from spleen or lymph node cells, collected before intestinal transplant. The V gene is TRBV18, the J gene TRBJ1-2; D not resolved. In DNA form, the CDR3 reads TGTGCCAGCTCACCTGACTTAACGGGCTACACCTTC. This gives the protein CASSPDLTGYTF.